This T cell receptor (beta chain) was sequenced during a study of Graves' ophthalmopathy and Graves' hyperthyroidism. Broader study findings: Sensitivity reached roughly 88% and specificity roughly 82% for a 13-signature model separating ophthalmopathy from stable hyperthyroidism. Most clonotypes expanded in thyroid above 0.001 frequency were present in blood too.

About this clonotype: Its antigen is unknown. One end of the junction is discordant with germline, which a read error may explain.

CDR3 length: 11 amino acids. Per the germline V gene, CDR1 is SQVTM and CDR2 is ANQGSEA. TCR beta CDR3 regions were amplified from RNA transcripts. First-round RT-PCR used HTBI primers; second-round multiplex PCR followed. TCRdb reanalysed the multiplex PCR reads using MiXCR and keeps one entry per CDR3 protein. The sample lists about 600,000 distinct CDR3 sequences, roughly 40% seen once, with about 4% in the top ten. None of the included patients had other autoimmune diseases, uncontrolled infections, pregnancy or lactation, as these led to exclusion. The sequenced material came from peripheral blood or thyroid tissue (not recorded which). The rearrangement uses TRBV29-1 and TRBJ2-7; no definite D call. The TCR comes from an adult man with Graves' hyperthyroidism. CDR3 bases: TGCAGCGTTGTCCTCGGGTACGAGCGGTACTTC. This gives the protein CSVVLGYERYF.